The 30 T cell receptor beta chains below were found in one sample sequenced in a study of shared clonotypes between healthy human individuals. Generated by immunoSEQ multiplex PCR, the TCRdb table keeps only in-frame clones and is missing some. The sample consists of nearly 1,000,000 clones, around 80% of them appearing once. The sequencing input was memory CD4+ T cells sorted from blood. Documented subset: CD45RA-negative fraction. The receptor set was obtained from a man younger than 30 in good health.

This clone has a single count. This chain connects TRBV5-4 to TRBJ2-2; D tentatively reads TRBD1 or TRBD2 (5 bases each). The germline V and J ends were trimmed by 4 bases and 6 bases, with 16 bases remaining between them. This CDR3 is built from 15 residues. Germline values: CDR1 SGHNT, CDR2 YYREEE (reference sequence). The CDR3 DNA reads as TGTGCCAGCAGCACGGGGCCTAAGAATCCCGGGGAGCTGTTTTTT. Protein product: CASSTGPKNPGELFF.

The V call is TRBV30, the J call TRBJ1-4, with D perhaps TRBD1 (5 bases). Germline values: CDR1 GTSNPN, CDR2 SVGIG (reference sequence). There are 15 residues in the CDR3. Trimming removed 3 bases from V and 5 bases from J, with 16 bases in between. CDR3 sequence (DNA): TGTGCCTGGAGCGCCCCGGGACCGACCAATGAAAAACTGTTTTTT. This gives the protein CAWSAPGPTNEKLFF.

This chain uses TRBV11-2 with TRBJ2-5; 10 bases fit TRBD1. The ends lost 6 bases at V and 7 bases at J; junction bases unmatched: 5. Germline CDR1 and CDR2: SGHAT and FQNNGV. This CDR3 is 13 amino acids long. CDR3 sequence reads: CASSRTGGVTQYF. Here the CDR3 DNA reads TGTGCCAGCAGTCGGACAGGGGGGGTGACCCAGTACTTC.

CDR3 coding DNA: TGTGCCAGCAGTTTCCCCGGGACTCGGGGGGCGCAGTATTTT. Protein: CASSFPGTRGAQYF. The gene calls are TRBV11-2 and TRBJ2-3; 7 positions match TRBD2. Trimming cost V 6 bases and J 10 bases; bases outside gene matches: 13. The CDR3 has 14 residues. Germline-derived CDR1 and CDR2 are SGHAT and FQNNGV. Based on the CDR3 plus reference TRBV11-2 and TRBJ2-3, the full variable domain is EAGVAQSPRYKIIEKRQSVAFWCNPISGHATLYWYQQILGQGPKLLIQFQNNGVVDDSQLPKDRFSAERLKGVDSTLKIQPAKLEDSAVYLCASSFPGTRGAQYFGPGTRLTVL.

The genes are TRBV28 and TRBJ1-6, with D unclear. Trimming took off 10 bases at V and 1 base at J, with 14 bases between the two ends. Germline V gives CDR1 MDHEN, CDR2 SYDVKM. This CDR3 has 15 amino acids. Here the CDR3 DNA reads TGTGCCACCAGACCAGACGGGTCCTATAATTCACCCCTCCACTTT. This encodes CATRPDGSYNSPLHF.

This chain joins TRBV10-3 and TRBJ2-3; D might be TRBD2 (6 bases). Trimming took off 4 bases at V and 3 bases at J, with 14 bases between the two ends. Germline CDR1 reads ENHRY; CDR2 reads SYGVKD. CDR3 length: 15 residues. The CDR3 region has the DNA TGTGCCATCAGTGCAGCGACTAGATCAACAGATACGCAGTATTTT. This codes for CAISAATRSTDTQYF.

CDR3 coding DNA: TGTGCCACCGGCGCGGGAGGGCCCTACGAGCAGTACTTC. The encoded protein is CATGAGGPYEQYF. J is TRBJ2-7 and V is TRBV6-5; 9 nucleotides line up with TRBD2. The germline CDR1 and CDR2 sequences are MNHEY and SVGAGI. The CDR3 has 13 amino acids. The J segment lost 2 bases and the V segment lost 10 bases, leaving 6 bases of the junction unmatched.

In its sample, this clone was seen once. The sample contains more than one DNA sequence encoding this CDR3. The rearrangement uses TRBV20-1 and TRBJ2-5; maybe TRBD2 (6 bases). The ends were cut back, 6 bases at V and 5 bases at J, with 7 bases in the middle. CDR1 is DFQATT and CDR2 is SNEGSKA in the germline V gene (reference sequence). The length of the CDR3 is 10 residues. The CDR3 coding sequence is TGCAGTGCGGCGGGGGAGACCCAGTACTTC. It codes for CSAAGETQYF.

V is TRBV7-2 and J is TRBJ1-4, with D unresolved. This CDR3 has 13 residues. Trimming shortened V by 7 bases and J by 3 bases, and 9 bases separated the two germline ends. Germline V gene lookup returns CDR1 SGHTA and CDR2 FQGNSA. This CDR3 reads CASKGFANEKLFF. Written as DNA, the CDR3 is TGTGCCAGCAAAGGGTTCGCTAATGAAAAACTGTTTTTT.

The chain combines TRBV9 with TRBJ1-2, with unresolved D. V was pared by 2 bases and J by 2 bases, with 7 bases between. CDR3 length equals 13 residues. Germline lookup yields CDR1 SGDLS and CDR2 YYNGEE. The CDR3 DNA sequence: TGTGCCAGCAGCGTCCACGAAAACTATGGCTACACCTTC. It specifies CASSVHENYGYTF.

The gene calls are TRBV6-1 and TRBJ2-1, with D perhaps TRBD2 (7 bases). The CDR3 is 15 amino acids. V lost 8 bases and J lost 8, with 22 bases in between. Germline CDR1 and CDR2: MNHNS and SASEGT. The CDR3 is CASGISRGAHYEQFF. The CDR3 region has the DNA TGTGCCAGCGGAATATCTCGGGGGGCCCACTATGAGCAGTTCTTC.

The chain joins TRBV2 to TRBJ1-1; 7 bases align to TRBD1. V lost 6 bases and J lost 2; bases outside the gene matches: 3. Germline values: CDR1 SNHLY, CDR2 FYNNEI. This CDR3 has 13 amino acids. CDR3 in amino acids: CASRQGLNTEAFF. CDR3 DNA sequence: TGTGCCAGCAGACAGGGGTTAAACACTGAAGCTTTCTTT.

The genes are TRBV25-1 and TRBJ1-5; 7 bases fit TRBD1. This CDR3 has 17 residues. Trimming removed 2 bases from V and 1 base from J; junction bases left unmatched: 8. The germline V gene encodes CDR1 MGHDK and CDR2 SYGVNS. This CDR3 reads CASSELTGEVSNQPQHF. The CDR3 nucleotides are TGTGCCAGCAGTGAACTTACAGGGGAAGTCAGCAATCAGCCCCAGCATTTT.

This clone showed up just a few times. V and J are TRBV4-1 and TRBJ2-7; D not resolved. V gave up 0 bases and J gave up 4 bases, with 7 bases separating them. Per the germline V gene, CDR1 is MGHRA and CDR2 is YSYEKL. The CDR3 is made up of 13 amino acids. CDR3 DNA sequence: TGCGCCAGCAGCCAAGACGTCGGGTACGAGCAGTACTTC. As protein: CASSQDVGYEQYF.

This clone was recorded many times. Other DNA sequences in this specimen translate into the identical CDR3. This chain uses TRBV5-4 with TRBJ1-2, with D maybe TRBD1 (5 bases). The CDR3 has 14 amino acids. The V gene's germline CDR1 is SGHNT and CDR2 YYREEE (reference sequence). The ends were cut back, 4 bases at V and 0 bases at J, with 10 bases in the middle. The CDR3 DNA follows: TGTGCCAGCAGCCGGGACGGTCCTAACTATGGCTACACCTTC. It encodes CASSRDGPNYGYTF.

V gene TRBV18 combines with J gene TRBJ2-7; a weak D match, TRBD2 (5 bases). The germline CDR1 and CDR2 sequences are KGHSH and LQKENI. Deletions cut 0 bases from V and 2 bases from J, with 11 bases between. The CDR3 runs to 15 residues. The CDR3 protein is CASSPPSGTPYEQYF. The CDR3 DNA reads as TGTGCCAGCTCACCACCTTCGGGAACCCCCTACGAGCAGTACTTC.

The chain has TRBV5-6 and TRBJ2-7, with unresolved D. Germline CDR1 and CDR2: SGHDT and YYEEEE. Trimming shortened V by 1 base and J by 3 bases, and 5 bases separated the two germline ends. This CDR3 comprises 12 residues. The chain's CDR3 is CASSLKVYEQYF. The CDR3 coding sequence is TGTGCCAGCAGCTTGAAAGTCTACGAGCAGTACTTC. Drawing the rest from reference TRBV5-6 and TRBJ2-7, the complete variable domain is DAGVTQSPTHLIKTRGQQVTLRCSPKSGHDTVSWYQQALGQGPQFIFQYYEEEERQRGNFPDRFSGHQFPNYSSELNVNALLLGDSALYLCASSLKVYEQYFGPGTRLTVT.

CDR3: CASSQEPWNSPLHF. The CDR3 DNA is TGTGCCAGCAGCCAAGAGCCCTGGAATTCACCCCTCCACTTT. V usage is TRBV14 and J usage is TRBJ1-6; D remains unclear. CDR3 size: 14 residues. V lost 0 bases to trimming and J lost 7 bases, with 7 bases between them. CDR1 and CDR2 (germline): SGHDN, FVKESK.

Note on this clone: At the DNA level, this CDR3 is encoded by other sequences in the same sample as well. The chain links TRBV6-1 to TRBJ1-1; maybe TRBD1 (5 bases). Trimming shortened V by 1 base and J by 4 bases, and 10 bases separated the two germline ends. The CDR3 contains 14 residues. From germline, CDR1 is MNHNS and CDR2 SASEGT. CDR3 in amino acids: CASSEVGGTTEAFF. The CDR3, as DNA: TGTGCCAGCAGTGAAGTGGGAGGGACCACTGAAGCTTTCTTT.

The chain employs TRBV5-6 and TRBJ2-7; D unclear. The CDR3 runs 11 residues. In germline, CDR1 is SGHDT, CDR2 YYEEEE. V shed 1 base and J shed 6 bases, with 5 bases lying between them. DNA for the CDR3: TGTGCCAGCAGCTTGCGGAGCGAGCAGTACTTC. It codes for CASSLRSEQYF.

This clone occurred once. The DNA of the CDR3 is TGTGCCAGCAGTTTGGGGGGACACATGAACACCGGGGAGCTGTTTTTT. This encodes CASSLGGHMNTGELFF. The V and J genes are TRBV2 and TRBJ2-2; D might be TRBD1 or TRBD2, each matching 6 bases. From germline, CDR1 is SNHLY and CDR2 FYNNEI. The CDR3 consists of 16 residues. The V gene lost 5 bases and the J gene lost 1 base, with 14 bases spanning the gap.

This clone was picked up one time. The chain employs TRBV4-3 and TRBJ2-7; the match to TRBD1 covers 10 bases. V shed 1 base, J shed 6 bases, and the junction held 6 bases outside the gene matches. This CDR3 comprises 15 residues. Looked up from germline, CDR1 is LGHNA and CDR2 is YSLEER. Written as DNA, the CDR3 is TGCGCCAGCAGCCAAGCCCGGGACAGGGGTCCCGAGCAGTACTTC. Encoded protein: CASSQARDRGPEQYF.

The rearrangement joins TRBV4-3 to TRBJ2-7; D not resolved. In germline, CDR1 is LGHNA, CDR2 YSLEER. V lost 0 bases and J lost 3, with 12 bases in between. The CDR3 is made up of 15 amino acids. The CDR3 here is CASSQDRSVGYEQYF. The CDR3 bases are TGCGCCAGCAGCCAAGATCGGTCAGTGGGCTACGAGCAGTACTTC.

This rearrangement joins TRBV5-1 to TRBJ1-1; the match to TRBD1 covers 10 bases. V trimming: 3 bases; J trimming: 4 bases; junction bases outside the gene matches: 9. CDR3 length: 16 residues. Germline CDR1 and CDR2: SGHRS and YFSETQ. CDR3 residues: CASSSRRWTGGTEAFF. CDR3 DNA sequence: TGCGCCAGCAGCTCACGAAGATGGACAGGGGGCACTGAAGCTTTCTTT.

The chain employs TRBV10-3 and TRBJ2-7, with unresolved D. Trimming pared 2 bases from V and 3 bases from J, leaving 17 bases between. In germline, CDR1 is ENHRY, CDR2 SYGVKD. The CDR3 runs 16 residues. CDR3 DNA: TGTGCCATCAGTGAGCCCTCCAAGGTAGGGAACTACGAGCAGTACTTC. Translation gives CAISEPSKVGNYEQYF.

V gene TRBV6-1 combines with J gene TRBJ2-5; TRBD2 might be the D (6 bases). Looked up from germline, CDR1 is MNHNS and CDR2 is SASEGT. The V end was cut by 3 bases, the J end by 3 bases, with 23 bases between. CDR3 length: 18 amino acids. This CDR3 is CASSEGTSSFLEKETQYF. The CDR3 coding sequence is TGTGCCAGCAGTGAGGGAACTAGCTCTTTCCTAGAAAAAGAGACCCAGTACTTC.

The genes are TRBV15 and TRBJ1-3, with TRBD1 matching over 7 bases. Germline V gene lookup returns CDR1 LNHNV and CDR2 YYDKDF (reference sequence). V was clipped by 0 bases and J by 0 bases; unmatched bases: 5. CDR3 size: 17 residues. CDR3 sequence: CATSRDATGYSGNTIYF. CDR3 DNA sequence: TGTGCCACCAGCAGAGATGCGACAGGGTACTCTGGAAACACCATATATTTT.

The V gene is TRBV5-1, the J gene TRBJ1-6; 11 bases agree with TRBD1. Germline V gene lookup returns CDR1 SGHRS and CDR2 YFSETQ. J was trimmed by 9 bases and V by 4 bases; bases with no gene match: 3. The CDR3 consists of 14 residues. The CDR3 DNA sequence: TGCGCCAGCAGCGGACAGGGGGCGCCTTCACCCCTCCACTTT. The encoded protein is CASSGQGAPSPLHF.

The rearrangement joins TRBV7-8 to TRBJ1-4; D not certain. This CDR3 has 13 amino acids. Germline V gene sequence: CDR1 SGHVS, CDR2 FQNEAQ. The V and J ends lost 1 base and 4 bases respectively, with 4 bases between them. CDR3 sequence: CASSLELNEKLFF. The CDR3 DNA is TGTGCCAGCAGCTTAGAGCTTAATGAAAAACTGTTTTTT.

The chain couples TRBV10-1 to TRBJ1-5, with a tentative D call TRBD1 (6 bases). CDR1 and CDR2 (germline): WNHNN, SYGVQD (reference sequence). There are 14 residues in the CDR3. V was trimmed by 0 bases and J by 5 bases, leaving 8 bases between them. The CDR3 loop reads CASSESTGYQPQHF. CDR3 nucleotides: TGCGCCAGCAGTGAGTCGACAGGCTATCAGCCCCAGCATTTT.